This T cell receptor (beta chain) was recorded in a study of CD8+CD57+ T cells in acquired aplastic anemia. Deletions cut 6 bases from V and 9 bases from J, with 7 bases between. The CDR3 spans 10 residues. Germline CDR1 reads SNHLY; CDR2 reads FYNNEI. CDR3 and TCR beta VDJ profiling relied on genomic DNA as the template. One entry per CDR3 protein results from TCRdb running MiXCR on the reads. The profile covers approximately 190,000 distinct CDR3 sequences, with under 55% appearing a single time and 9.7% taken by the ten largest. CD8+CD57+ cell expansion had been shown by flow cytometry in patients chosen for sequencing. This clonotype was detected only a few times.

V gene TRBV2 combines with J gene TRBJ2-3, with D unclear. This clonotype was obtained from a human donor with aplastic anemia. Sequencing was performed on sorted CD4+, CD8+, or CD8+CD57+ T cells (not recorded which) from PBMCs. The CDR3 reads CASRVGTQYF. The CDR3 region has the DNA TGTGCCAGCAGGGTCGGCACGCAGTATTTT.